These 25 T cell receptor beta chains share one sample of origin, sequenced in a study of T-cell reconstitution after alpha-beta-depleted transplantation in children. As it was prepared, the TCRbeta library received unique molecular identifiers. TCRdb recomputed calls from the PCR reads with MiXCR, one row per CDR3 protein. This table holds a few hundred thousand distinct CDR3 sequences, approximately 9.9% found once. The starting material was PBMCs from the stem cell graft donor, obtained from the stem cell graft. The receptors shown here come from a human donor who donated a stem cell graft to a child with SCID.

This clonotype was seen at least ten times. This chain joins TRBV15 and TRBJ2-7; D is undetermined. Deletions cut 0 bases from V and 4 bases from J, with 10 bases between. This CDR3 spans 14 amino acids. Germline V gives CDR1 LNHNV, CDR2 YYDKDF (reference sequence). The CDR3 bases are TGTGCCACCAGCAGAGATGGACCCTCGTACGAGCAGTACTTC. This sequence encodes CATSRDGPSYEQYF. The entire variable domain, with the rest obtained from reference TRBV15 and TRBJ2-7, is as follows: DAMVIQNPRYQVTQFGKPVTLSCSQTLNHNVMYWYQQKSSQAPKLLFHYYDKDFNNEADTPDNFQSRRPNTSFCFLDIRSPGLGDTAMYLCATSRDGPSYEQYFGPGTRLTVT.

This clonotype was picked up many times. The J gene is TRBJ2-5, the V gene TRBV20-1; perhaps D is TRBD1 or TRBD2 (7 bases each). CDR1 DFQATT and CDR2 SNEGSKA come from the germline V gene (reference sequence). V dropped 2 bases and J dropped 5 bases, with 15 bases sitting between them. This CDR3 has 14 residues. CDR3 in amino acids: CSARPRGGPETQYF. The CDR3 region has the DNA TGCAGTGCTAGACCCAGGGGGGGCCCGGAGACCCAGTACTTC.

This clonotype was observed at least ten times. The genes are TRBV20-1 and TRBJ2-2; a possible D gene is TRBD2 (6 bases). Germline-derived CDR1 and CDR2 are DFQATT and SNEGSKA (reference sequence). CDR3 length: 14 amino acids. The V and J ends lost 6 bases and 1 base respectively, with 12 bases between them. CDR3 coding DNA: TGCAGTGCGCGGGACCGAAAGAACACCGGGGAGCTGTTTTTT. Translating gives CSARDRKNTGELFF.

Ten or more counts support this clonotype. The CDR3 bases are TGTGCCACCAGCAGACCCGGTGACACTGAAGCTTTCTTT. Its protein is CATSRPGDTEAFF. V gene TRBV15 combines with J gene TRBJ1-1; D gene uncertain. V lost 2 bases to trimming and J lost 3 bases, with 7 bases between them. This CDR3 is 13 amino acids long. Per germline, CDR1 LNHNV and CDR2 YYDKDF (reference sequence).

The chain uses TRBV4-1 and TRBJ2-2; weak D call: TRBD2 (5 bases). Germline V lookup: CDR1 MGHRA, CDR2 YSYEKL. V gave up 0 bases and J gave up 0 bases, with 11 bases separating them. The CDR3 runs 17 residues. CDR3 loop: CASSQDRETPNTGELFF. The CDR3 bases are TGCGCCAGCAGCCAAGATAGGGAGACACCGAACACCGGGGAGCTGTTTTTT.

The chain links TRBV29-1 to TRBJ2-1, with 7 bases fitting TRBD1. This CDR3 has 15 residues. V shed 3 bases, J shed 5 bases, and the junction held 10 bases outside the gene matches. From germline, CDR1 is SQVTM and CDR2 ANQGSEA. CDR3 bases: TGCAGCGTTGAGTCCCGGGACAGAGGGGACAATGAGCAGTTCTTC. This translates into CSVESRDRGDNEQFF.

At least ten counts were recorded for this clonotype. This sequence joins TRBV5-1 and TRBJ1-2, with D unclear. The CDR3 runs 14 residues. Trimming cost V 7 bases and J 0 bases, with 13 bases left between them. Germline lookup yields CDR1 SGHRS and CDR2 YFSETQ. In DNA form, the CDR3 reads TGCGCCAGCTCCGAGACTGCAGCTAACTATGGCTACACCTTC. Translated, it gives CASSETAANYGYTF.

This clonotype was counted only a few times. Here the CDR3 reads CASSTSGDTDTQYF. For the CDR3, the DNA is TGTGCCAGCAGCACCTCAGGCGACACAGATACGCAGTATTTT. V gene TRBV6-4 combines with J gene TRBJ2-3, with D unresolved. The germline V gene has CDR1 MRHNA and CDR2 SNTAGT. The V end was cut by 6 bases, the J end by 2 bases, with 12 bases between. This CDR3 comprises 14 residues.

This clonotype was observed many times. The chain is built from TRBV12-3 or TRBV12-4 and TRBJ1-1, with D maybe TRBD1 (5 bases). Trimming stripped 6 bases from V and 4 bases from J, with 12 bases between. This CDR3 contains 13 residues. CDR3 nucleotides: TGTGCCAGCAGCAATGGGGCGGGCACTGAAGCTTTCTTT. It codes for CASSNGAGTEAFF.

This clonotype has ten or more counts. The rearrangement uses TRBV9 and TRBJ2-2; D is possibly TRBD2 (6 bases). Trimming shortened V by 4 bases and J by 4 bases, and 14 bases separated the two germline ends. The CDR3 covers 15 residues. Germline CDR1 and CDR2: SGDLS and YYNGEE. The DNA of the CDR3 is TGTGCCAGCAGCCCGAGGGACTTGAGCACCGGGGAGCTGTTTTTT. This encodes CASSPRDLSTGELFF.

This clonotype was recorded at least ten times. This sequence joins TRBV14 and TRBJ2-1; 12 nucleotides agree with TRBD1. From germline, CDR1 is SGHDN and CDR2 FVKESK. The CDR3 spans 20 residues. Trimming at V came to 5 bases and at J to 0 bases, leaving 14 bases not matched to a gene. This CDR3 is CASSATPGTGGSSSYNEQFF. The CDR3 coding sequence is TGTGCCAGCAGCGCGACTCCCGGGACAGGGGGCTCCAGCTCCTACAATGAGCAGTTCTTC.

This clonotype was picked up a small number of times. The genes are TRBV10-2 and TRBJ2-3, with unresolved D. Germline-derived CDR1 and CDR2 are WSHSY and SAAADI. CDR3 size: 14 residues. The V and J ends lost 2 bases and 6 bases respectively, with 12 bases between them. In DNA, the CDR3 is TGCGCCAGCAGTGAGCCTGGGAACCAGGATACGCAGTATTTT. The encoded protein is CASSEPGNQDTQYF.

DNA of the CDR3: TGCGCCAGCAGCTTGGAACCGATGACAGCTACCCCGGAAAAACTGTTTTTT. Its translation: CASSLEPMTATPEKLFF. The chain combines TRBV5-1 with TRBJ1-4; D is perhaps TRBD1 (5 bases). The CDR3 covers 17 residues. The germline V and J ends were trimmed by 0 bases and 8 bases, with 20 bases remaining between them. Germline CDR1 reads SGHRS; CDR2 reads YFSETQ.

This clonotype was recorded many times. The chain combines TRBV7-9 with TRBJ2-2; D gene uncertain. The CDR3 length is 15 residues. Germline values: CDR1 SEHNR, CDR2 FQNEAQ (reference sequence). The ends were cut back, 2 bases at V and 5 bases at J, with 12 bases in the middle. The CDR3 reads CASSLRGRRTGELFF. DNA of the CDR3: TGTGCCAGCAGCTTAAGAGGACGGAGAACCGGGGAGCTGTTTTTT.

This clonotype was observed once. The V call is TRBV6-5, the J call TRBJ1-1; D call uncertain. The V gene lost 4 bases and the J gene lost 5 bases, with 11 bases spanning the gap. CDR1 and CDR2 from the germline V gene are MNHEY and SVGAGI. The CDR3 covers 13 residues. This chain's CDR3 is CASSWSVGTEAFF. The CDR3, as DNA: TGTGCCAGCAGTTGGTCAGTGGGTACTGAAGCTTTCTTT.

This clonotype was observed at least ten times. The chain couples TRBV20-1 to TRBJ2-3; possible D gene TRBD2, 5 bases. V gave up 6 bases and J gave up 4 bases, with 14 bases separating them. This CDR3 has 13 residues. CDR1 and CDR2 (germline): DFQATT, SNEGSKA (reference sequence). The DNA for the CDR3 is TGCAGTGCGGGAGTGGAGGTGCCAGATACGCAGTATTTT. Amino acids: CSAGVEVPDTQYF.

The sample holds many counts of this clonotype. This chain connects TRBV7-6 to TRBJ2-1; D is perhaps TRBD2 (6 bases). CDR3 length: 16 amino acids. CDR1 and CDR2 (germline): SGHVS, FNYEAQ. The V end lost 5 bases, the J end lost 1 base, and 15 bases lay between the germline ends. CDR3 in amino acids: CASSAPPRGSYNEQFF. DNA for the CDR3: TGTGCCAGCAGCGCCCCACCGCGGGGTTCCTACAATGAGCAGTTCTTC. Complete variable domain (other parts from reference TRBV7-6 and TRBJ2-1): GAGVSQSPRYKVTKRGQDVALRCDPISGHVSLYWYRQALGQGPEFLTYFNYEAQQDKSGLPNDRFSAERPEGSISTLTIQRTEQRDSAMYRCASSAPPRGSYNEQFFGPGTRLTVL.

This clonotype was observed many times. The chain recombines TRBV29-1 with TRBJ2-7; D tentatively reads TRBD1 or TRBD2 (6 bases each). Germline V gene lookup returns CDR1 SQVTM and CDR2 ANQGSEA. Between the trimmed V and J ends, which lost 6 bases and 7 bases, there was a span of 22 bases. CDR3 length: 14 residues. This CDR3 reads CSVLRTVPAGEQYF. The CDR3 bases are TGCAGCGTCTTACGGACAGTCCCGGCGGGGGAGCAGTACTTC.

This clonotype has a count of ten or more. The rearrangement links TRBV29-1 to TRBJ2-7; D is unclear. The CDR3 has 12 amino acids. Germline lookup yields CDR1 SQVTM and CDR2 ANQGSEA. V lost 5 bases to trimming and J lost 3 bases, with 11 bases between them. Here the CDR3 reads CSVRVGRYEQYF. CDR3 in DNA: TGCAGCGTTCGTGTCGGGCGCTACGAGCAGTACTTC.

V usage is TRBV20-1 and J usage is TRBJ1-2, with 7 nucleotides matching TRBD1. The germline V gene has CDR1 DFQATT and CDR2 SNEGSKA (reference sequence). The trim removed 1 base at V and 3 bases at J, leaving 11 bases unmatched. The CDR3 is 16 amino acids. DNA of the CDR3: TGCAGTGCTAGAGGGGGGGGGGACAGCTATTACTATGGCTACACCTTC. Translation: CSARGGGDSYYYGYTF.

This clonotype was observed at least ten times. This rearrangement joins TRBV20-1 to TRBJ2-1; tentative D call: TRBD2 (5 bases). Germline V gene data show CDR1 as DFQATT and CDR2 as SNEGSKA (reference sequence). The CDR3 runs 14 residues. Trimming took off 2 bases at V and 6 bases at J, with 14 bases between the two ends. The CDR3 loop reads CSARWTEAVNEQFF. The CDR3 nucleotides are TGCAGTGCTAGATGGACGGAGGCAGTCAATGAGCAGTTCTTC.

The chain uses TRBV9 and TRBJ1-3, with 9 bases matching TRBD1. Germline-derived CDR1 and CDR2 are SGDLS and YYNGEE. J lost 3 bases, V lost 10 bases, and 5 bases had no gene match. There are 13 residues in the CDR3. CDR3 DNA sequence: TGTGCCTCGGACAGGGGATATGGAAACACCATATATTTT. Translated: CASDRGYGNTIYF.

This clonotype was detected a few times. The chain carries TRBV10-3 and TRBJ2-2; D ambiguous. The CDR3 length is 16 residues. Germline CDR1 is ENHRY and CDR2 is SYGVKD. V lost 0 bases and J lost 1, with 9 bases in between. CDR3 protein: CAISESVQRNTGELFF. The CDR3 DNA reads as TGTGCCATCAGTGAGTCGGTACAGCGGAACACCGGGGAGCTGTTTTTT.

Of note for this clonotype: This sequence may be a read error, since a much larger clone differs from it by one base. This rearrangement joins TRBV5-1 to TRBJ2-5; D gene uncertain. CDR3 size: 13 residues. Germline CDR1 reads SGHRS; CDR2 reads YFSETQ. CDR3 nucleotide sequence: TGCGCCCGCAGCTTGGACCCCAGAGAGACCCAGTACTTC. Translation gives CARSLDPRETQYF.

The V call is TRBV12-3 or TRBV12-4, the J call TRBJ1-5, with unresolved D. Trimming removed 4 bases at V and 3 bases at J, with 10 bases between. This CDR3 region has 14 residues. DNA of the CDR3: TGTGCCAGCAGTTCCCTCGGGGTCAATCAGCCCCAGCATTTT. It translates to CASSSLGVNQPQHF.